This T cell receptor (beta chain) appears in the sequencing data of a study of blood T cell repertoires in COVID-19. In the study overall: From the United States, Italy and Spain came samples of acute and convalescent COVID-19. PBMCs, B-cell-depleted T cells, or T cells provided the cDNA or gDNA that made up the material.

Authors' processing steps: Estimation of nucleated cell counts was performed using reference gene primer amplification. Sequencing used immunoSEQ multiplex PCR; TCRdb keeps in-frame clones, though not all of them. The D gene and trimming were derived from the DNA, and the V and J assignments and clone size from that table. The table shows about 110,000 clones, with 71% occurring only once. Deletions cut 8 bases from V and 0 bases from J, with 8 bases between. Per germline, CDR1 MNHNY and CDR2 SVGAGI (reference sequence). The CDR3 consists of 13 residues. The origin of this receptor is a human donor with acute or convalescent COVID-19. The donor label of this sample is uncertain. The chain uses TRBV6-6 and TRBJ1-5; no reliable D call. The sample consisted of peripheral blood. CDR3 sequence (DNA): TGTGCCAGCGTCCTCGGTAGCAATCAGCCCCAGCATTTT. Protein: CASVLGSNQPQHF.